This TCR beta chain was profiled in a study of T-cell memory formation after mild COVID-19. The wider study: Largely, the TCR clusters proved donor specific.

TCRdb fed the 5' RACE reads into MiXCR, producing one record per CDR3 protein. The sample has about 180,000 distinct CDR3 sequences; under 20% are singletons. The sequence derives from a man younger than 30 who had mild COVID-19 (a few samples of this study predate the infection). Cell type and time point are not known. What was sequenced was PBMCs or a T cell subset sorted from them (not recorded which).

The CDR3 region is CASSFTSGVDSPLHF. The CDR3 DNA reads TGTGCCAGCAGCTTTACATCAGGGGTTGATTCACCCCTCCACTTT. The J gene is TRBJ1-6, the V gene TRBV11-2, with D possibly TRBD1 on 6 matching bases. CDR1 is SGHAT and CDR2 is FQNNGV in the germline V gene. The CDR3 extends over 15 amino acids. With 3 bases removed from V and 8 bases from J, the gap between germline ends came to 14 bases.